This T cell receptor (beta chain) was documented in a study of shared clonotypes between healthy human individuals. Points from the study as a whole: The sharing of approximately 5.1% of naive CD4 clonotypes was seen across several donors. Despite large depth, rarefaction showed incomplete sorted-subset sequencing.

On this clone itself: The antigen remains unidentified.

Evenly divided among several immunoSEQ plates was the genomic DNA of each subset. Measured with immunoSEQ multiplex PCR; TCRdb has only the in-frame clones, and not every one. Of some 550,000 clones listed, roughly 97% are singletons. Germline V gene data show CDR1 as SNHLY and CDR2 as FYNNEI. CDR3 length: 13 residues. V was shortened by 3 bases and J by 3 bases, with 8 bases between the two germline ends. The study drew all its donors from Caucasian adults living in Nashville, Tennessee. Specimen: naive CD4+ T cells sorted from blood. As to subset: CD45RA+ positively selected. This chain links TRBV2 with TRBJ2-5, with D uncertain. This sequence originates from a woman younger than 45 in good health. The CDR3 sequence: CASSEGPKETQYF. The CDR3 DNA follows: TGTGCCAGCAGTGAGGGTCCAAAAGAGACCCAGTACTTC. Combining the CDR3 with reference TRBV2 and TRBJ2-5 gives the whole variable domain EPEVTQTPSHQVTQMGQEVILRCVPISNHLYFYWYRQILGQKVEFLVSFYNNEISEKSEIFDDQFSVERPDGSNFTLKIRSTKLEDSAMYFCASSEGPKETQYFGPGTRLLVL.